This TCR beta chain appears in the sequencing data of a study of blood T cells in healthy people across ages. This clonotype showed up just a few times. What it recognizes is unknown. The germline V gene has CDR1 SGHTA and CDR2 FQGNSA. Losses at the gene ends were 5 bases for V and 2 bases for J; bases not matched to a gene: 6. The CDR3 has 15 amino acids. A second PCR of 7 to 11 cycles used a sample-barcoded 5' primer and a J-beta primer mix. TCRdb reprocessed the 5' RACE reads via MiXCR and lists one record per CDR3 protein. The sample has 730,000 or so distinct CDR3 sequences, roughly two fifths seen once; the top ten hold 25% to 35%. Study-wide results and caveats: Naive CD4+ cells and diversity were both higher in long-lived donors than in aged donors. Unsorted PBMCs prevented conclusive naive versus antigen-experienced comparison.

The V call is TRBV7-2, the J call TRBJ2-1; 7 bases agree with TRBD1. The sequenced sample consisted of blood. This receptor was taken from an elderly man in good health. The CDR3, as DNA: TGTGCCAGCAGCCTAAGGGGACAGCCCTACAATGAGCAGTTCTTC. It yields the protein CASSLRGQPYNEQFF. Variable domain in full (rest from reference TRBV7-2 and TRBJ2-1): GAGVSQSPSNKVTEKGKDVELRCDPISGHTALYWYRQSLGQGLEFLIYFQGNSAPDKSGLPSDRFSAERTGGSVSTLTIQRTQQEDSAVYLCASSLRGQPYNEQFFGPGTRLTVL.